These 22 T cell receptor beta chains were sequenced from one sample in a study of T cell repertoires in cytomegalovirus infection. These TCRs' antigens remain unknown. TCRdb re-called the reads through MiXCR, storing one row per CDR3 protein. The profile shows some 940,000 distinct CDR3 sequences, 30% to 40% of them singletons. Sequencing was performed on cultured CD8+ T cells from PBMCs, taken from culture after CMV antigen stimulation. The receptor source for this set is a human donor in good health (CMV status not recorded). Some clones in this sample may be carry-over from other donors' samples.

This clonotype was recorded a few times. This chain joins TRBV7-9 and TRBJ1-4, with D possibly matching TRBD1 (5 bases). This CDR3 has 16 residues. Trimming took off 3 bases at V and 4 bases at J, with 15 bases between the two ends. Germline V gene lookup returns CDR1 SEHNR and CDR2 FQNEAQ (reference sequence). The CDR3 reads CASSLGETYNNEKLFF. As DNA, the CDR3 is TGTGCCAGCAGCTTGGGGGAGACATACAATAATGAAAAACTGTTTTTT.

This chain uses TRBV6-6 with TRBJ2-5; TRBD2 aligns across 8 bases. Germline CDR1 and CDR2: MNHNY and SVGAGI (reference sequence). This CDR3 has 14 residues. V was clipped by 5 bases and J by 2 bases; unmatched bases: 4. CDR3 sequence (DNA): TGTGCCAGCAGTACCCCGGGGGGGCAAGAGACCCAGTACTTC. Amino acids: CASSTPGGQETQYF.

The chain is built from TRBV3-1 and TRBJ2-7, with 11 bases aligning to TRBD2. This CDR3 has 15 amino acids. From germline, CDR1 is LGHDT and CDR2 YNNKEL (reference sequence). V shed 0 bases and J 4 bases; nucleotides not matched to a gene: 2. The CDR3 is CASSQDTSGGYEQYF. The CDR3 coding sequence is TGTGCCAGCAGCCAAGACACTAGCGGGGGTTACGAGCAGTACTTC.

This clonotype was seen a handful of times. The chain joins TRBV7-9 to TRBJ1-1; the D gene is possibly TRBD1 (5 bases). The CDR3 loop spans 12 amino acids. V was pared by 7 bases and J by 7 bases, with 13 bases between. Looked up from germline, CDR1 is SEHNR and CDR2 is FQNEAQ (reference sequence). Written as DNA, the CDR3 is TGTGCCAGCACCTCGGGACGCCTTGAAGCTTTCTTT. Translated, it gives CASTSGRLEAFF.

This clonotype has ten or more counts. The chain uses TRBV7-2 and TRBJ2-1; 15 bases line up with TRBD2. Germline CDR1 is SGHTA and CDR2 is FQGNSA. The CDR3 has 18 amino acids. Unmatched junction bases numbered 5, after V lost 4 bases and J lost 1 base. The CDR3 sequence: CASSSGLAGGLSYNEQFF. The CDR3 nucleotides are TGTGCCAGCAGCTCCGGACTAGCGGGGGGGCTTTCCTACAATGAGCAGTTCTTC.

The V call is TRBV5-1, the J call TRBJ1-2; 11 bases match TRBD1. Germline V gene sequence: CDR1 SGHRS, CDR2 YFSETQ. V gave up 1 base and J gave up 6 bases; unmatched junction bases: 5. The CDR3 consists of 15 residues. The CDR3 DNA reads TGCGCCAGCAGCTTGAGGACAGGGGGCGCGGATGGCTACACCTTC. Translated, it gives CASSLRTGGADGYTF.

This clonotype was counted a few times. The chain recombines TRBV7-9 with TRBJ2-1; D call uncertain. Germline values: CDR1 SEHNR, CDR2 FQNEAQ (reference sequence). Trimming removed 4 bases at V and 2 bases at J, with 6 bases between. This CDR3 contains 13 residues. The CDR3 loop reads CASSWLAYNEQFF. The CDR3 DNA sequence: TGTGCCAGCAGCTGGCTGGCCTACAATGAGCAGTTCTTC.

A remark on this clonotype: The junction differs from germline at one of its ends, possibly a read error. The V and J genes are TRBV6-2 or TRBV6-3 and TRBJ1-6; perhaps TRBD1 as D (5 bases). Germline assignment: CDR1 MNHEY and CDR2 SVGEGT. There are 17 residues in the CDR3. CDR3 DNA: TGTGCCAGCAGTGACTCAGGCCGGGACTTGAATAATTCACCCCTCCACTTT. It yields the protein CASSDSGRDLNNSPLHF.

CDR3 loop: CASRTGTGEQPQHF. The CDR3 DNA reads TGTGCCAGCAGGACCGGGACAGGGGAACAGCCCCAGCATTTT. V usage is TRBV27 and J usage is TRBJ1-5, with 10 bases aligning to TRBD1. Germline CDR1 reads MNHEY; CDR2 reads SMNVEV (reference sequence). The CDR3 covers 14 residues. Trimming removed 6 bases from V and 7 bases from J; junction bases left unmatched: 6.

V usage is TRBV6-2 or TRBV6-3 and J usage is TRBJ2-1; D assignment may be TRBD1 or TRBD2 (6 bases each). V lost 2 bases and J 0 bases, leaving 14 bases between the germline ends. Germline V gene lookup returns CDR1 MNHEY and CDR2 SVGEGT. The CDR3 spans 17 residues. CDR3 DNA: TGTGCCAGCAGTTACCCTACGGAGGGGGTCTCCTACAATGAGCAGTTCTTC. Residues: CASSYPTEGVSYNEQFF.

This clonotype showed up just a few times. The chain combines TRBV29-1 with TRBJ2-1, with 12 bases that match TRBD2. The CDR3 consists of 16 residues. With 3 bases clipped from V and 1 base from J, the junction kept 4 bases outside the gene matches. The V gene's germline CDR1 is SQVTM and CDR2 ANQGSEA. CDR3 nucleotides: TGCAGCGTTGAGGGGCTAGCGGGGGGGTCCTACAATGAGCAGTTCTTC. Translating gives CSVEGLAGGSYNEQFF.

In its sample, this clonotype was seen many times. This chain joins TRBV7-9 and TRBJ1-1; the D gene is possibly TRBD1 (6 bases). The CDR3 covers 15 residues. V was clipped by 3 bases and J by 7 bases, with 18 bases between them. Germline loops: CDR1 SEHNR, CDR2 FQNEAQ (reference sequence). As DNA, the CDR3 is TGTGCCAGCAGCTTCGGCCAGGGGCAGGAGAATGAAGCTTTCTTT. Protein sequence: CASSFGQGQENEAFF.

The rearrangement links TRBV15 to TRBJ1-5; D unresolved. The CDR3 consists of 14 residues. The V gene lost 0 bases and the J gene lost 9 bases, with 12 bases spanning the gap. Germline V gene sequence: CDR1 LNHNV, CDR2 YYDKDF (reference sequence). The CDR3 is CATSRDKGVWPQHF. The CDR3 nucleotides read TGTGCCACCAGCAGAGATAAAGGCGTTTGGCCCCAGCATTTT.

Of note for this clonotype: Just one base apart from a much larger clone, this may be a read error. The chain is built from TRBV7-9 and TRBJ1-5; TRBD1 aligns across 7 bases. This CDR3 spans 14 amino acids. Germline lookup yields CDR1 SEHNR and CDR2 FQNEAQ (reference sequence). The CDR3 loop reads CASSPRDSNLPQHF. The CDR3 bases are TGTGCCAGCAGCCCCCGGGACAGTAATCTGCCCCAGCATTTT.

This chain connects TRBV5-5 to TRBJ1-6; tentative D call: TRBD1 (6 bases). CDR1 is SGHKS and CDR2 is YYEKEE in the germline V gene (reference sequence). Trimming shortened V by 1 base and J by 7 bases, and 21 bases separated the two germline ends. The CDR3 runs to 18 residues. The CDR3 nucleotides read TGTGCCAGCAGCTTGAAGGGACAAACTTTATACGGAAATTCACCCCTCCACTTT. Protein product: CASSLKGQTLYGNSPLHF.

This clonotype showed up many times. In DNA, the CDR3 is TGTGCCAGCAGAGGGGACACAGATACGCAGTATTTT. Translating it yields CASRGDTDTQYF. This sequence joins TRBV2 and TRBJ2-3; D might be TRBD1 (5 bases). The CDR3 length is 12 residues. Germline CDR1 SNHLY, CDR2 FYNNEI. Trimming removed 6 bases at V and 2 bases at J, with 6 bases between.

This clonotype was counted many times. The rearrangement links TRBV27 to TRBJ1-1; TRBD1 might be the D (5 bases). This CDR3 has 15 amino acids. CDR1 is MNHEY and CDR2 is SMNVEV in the germline V gene (reference sequence). Deletions cut 0 bases from V and 5 bases from J, with 13 bases between. Written as DNA, the CDR3 is TGTGCCAGCAGTTTATCGAGGGGACCGGGAACTGAAGCTTTCTTT. It yields the protein CASSLSRGPGTEAFF.

The genes are TRBV6-6 and TRBJ2-3; TRBD2 aligns across 7 bases. Germline V gives CDR1 MNHNY, CDR2 SVGAGI (reference sequence). CDR3 length: 15 residues. V lost 8 bases and J lost 0; bases outside the gene matches: 8. CDR3 region: CASSMLAASTDTQYF. The CDR3 nucleotides read TGTGCCAGCTCAATGCTAGCGGCTAGCACAGATACGCAGTATTTT.

V and J are TRBV19 and TRBJ2-1, with 12 nucleotides matching TRBD1. Germline V CDR1 and CDR2: LNHDA, SQIVND (reference sequence). V shed 4 bases, J shed 2 bases, and the junction held 9 bases outside the gene matches. This CDR3 is built from 18 residues. The CDR3 protein is CASSRDRGQFIPYNEQFF. For the CDR3, the DNA is TGTGCCAGTAGTAGGGACAGGGGGCAATTCATCCCCTACAATGAGCAGTTCTTC.

This clonotype came up many times. The chain employs TRBV6-2 or TRBV6-3 and TRBJ2-3; D uncertain. CDR3 size: 14 residues. CDR1 and CDR2 from the germline V gene are MNHEY and SVGEGT. The ends were cut back, 2 bases at V and 1 base at J, with 7 bases in the middle. CDR3 in amino acids: CASSYVGRTDTQYF. DNA of the CDR3: TGTGCCAGCAGTTACGTCGGTCGCACAGATACGCAGTATTTT.

The V gene is TRBV27, the J gene TRBJ2-7; D unclear. V lost 0 bases and J 3 bases, leaving 12 bases between the germline ends. The CDR3 spans 15 residues. Germline CDR1 reads MNHEY; CDR2 reads SMNVEV (reference sequence). CDR3 region: CASSLSSPFFYEQYF. DNA of the CDR3: TGTGCCAGCAGTTTATCGTCACCCTTCTTCTACGAGCAGTACTTC.

The genes are TRBV7-9 and TRBJ1-6; D possibly corresponds to TRBD1 (5 bases). With 5 bases removed from V and 10 bases from J, the gap between germline ends came to 21 bases. The CDR3 totals 16 residues. Germline CDR1 reads SEHNR; CDR2 reads FQNEAQ (reference sequence). CDR3 residues: CASSQTVGGEVSPLHF. The CDR3 DNA follows: TGTGCCAGCAGCCAAACAGTGGGGGGGGAAGTATCACCCCTCCACTTT.